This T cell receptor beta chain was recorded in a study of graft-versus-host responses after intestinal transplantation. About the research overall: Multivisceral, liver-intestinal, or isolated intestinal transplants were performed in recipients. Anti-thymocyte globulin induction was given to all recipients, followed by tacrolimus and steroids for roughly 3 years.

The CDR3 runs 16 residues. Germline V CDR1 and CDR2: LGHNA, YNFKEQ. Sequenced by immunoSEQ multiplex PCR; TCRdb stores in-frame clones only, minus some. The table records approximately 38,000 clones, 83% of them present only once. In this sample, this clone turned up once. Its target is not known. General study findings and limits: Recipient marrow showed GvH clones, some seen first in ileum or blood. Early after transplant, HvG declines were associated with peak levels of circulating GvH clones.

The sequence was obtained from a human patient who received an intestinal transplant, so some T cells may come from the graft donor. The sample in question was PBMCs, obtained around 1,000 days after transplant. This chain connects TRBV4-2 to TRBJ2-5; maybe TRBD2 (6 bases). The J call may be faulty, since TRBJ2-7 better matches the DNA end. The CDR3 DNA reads TGTGCCAGCAGCCAATATTCGGGGCTAGCGAGATCCGAGCAGTACTTC. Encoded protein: CASSQYSGLARSEQYF.